This is a list of T cell receptor beta chains from one sample in a study of low-dose radiotherapy and immunotherapy resistance in tumors. TCRdb reanalysed the reads using MiXCR and keeps one entry per CDR3 protein. The data show more than 50,000 distinct CDR3 sequences, with almost 25% seen just once and 5.7% held by the top ten. The sequenced sample was PBMCs, obtained before treatment. These receptors were obtained from a male donor with prostate cancer. Each CDR3 is given with its conserved first and last residue. D genes are given only for firm matches. Some rows have no size entry. The others give once, few or many, or a class for an expanded clone.

J | size | D | V | DNA | CDR3
TRBJ2-7 | many | TRBD1 | TRBV5-4 | TGTGCCAGCAGAAGGGACAGGGGGACCTACGAGCAGTACTTC | CASRRDRGTYEQYF
TRBJ2-5 | many | . | TRBV15 | TGTGCCACCAGCAGAGATCAGGGGGAGGGAAGAGTCGGGACCCAGTACTTC | CATSRDQGEGRVGTQYF
TRBJ2-1 | . | . | TRBV19 | TGTGCCAGTGTCAGGGTCCAGGGCTCCTACAATGAGCAGTTCTTC | CASVRVQGSYNEQFF
TRBJ2-2 | many | TRBD2 | TRBV6-5 | TGTGCCAGCAGACTCCAAAGCGGGAGTTACACCGGGGAGCTGTTTTTT | CASRLQSGSYTGELFF
TRBJ2-7 | many | . | TRBV12-3/TRBV12-4 | TGTGCCAGCAGCCCCCCTGACTTGTCCCCCTACGAGCAGTACTTC | CASSPPDLSPYEQYF
TRBJ1-2 | many | . | TRBV30 | TGTGCCAGAGTAGGGACGTCATCCTATGGCTACACCTTC | CARVGTSSYGYTF
TRBJ2-5 | . | . | TRBV7-3 | TGTGCCAGCAGCTTAACCCAGGGGGGACAAGAGACCCAGTACTTC | CASSLTQGGQETQYF
TRBJ2-3 | . | . | TRBV14 | TGTGCCAGCAGCCAAATGGGGCACAGCACAGATACGCAGTATTTT | CASSQMGHSTDTQYF
TRBJ2-1 | many | TRBD2 | TRBV25-1 | TGTGCCAGCAGTGAGACTAGCGGGGGGGCTAACGGTGAGCAGTTCTTC | CASSETSGGANGEQFF
TRBJ2-3 | many | TRBD2 | TRBV12-3/TRBV12-4 | TGTGCCAGCAGTCCCACTAGCGGGGGTAGCACAGATACGCAGTATTTT | CASSPTSGGSTDTQYF
TRBJ1-5 | many | . | TRBV5-8 | TGTGCCAGCAGCATCGGGACCAGCAATCAGCCCCAGCATTTT | CASSIGTSNQPQHF
TRBJ1-1 | many | . | TRBV5-4 | TGTGCCAGCAGCTCGGGACACCTCACTGAAGCTTTCTTT | CASSSGHLTEAFF
TRBJ2-3 | few | TRBD1 | TRBV28 | TGTGCCAGCAGCGGACAGGGAAGCACAGATACGCAGTATTTT | CASSGQGSTDTQYF
TRBJ2-5 | . | TRBD1 | TRBV27 | TGTGCCAGCAGGCGAGGGACAGGGAAAGAGACCCAGTACTTC | CASRRGTGKETQYF
TRBJ1-5 | many | . | TRBV3-1 | TGTGCCAGCAGTTTCGGACGGAATAATCAGCCCCAGCATTTT | CASSFGRNNQPQHF
TRBJ1-4 | . | . | TRBV5-1 | TGCGCCAGCAGCTTGTCGCTTGCAACTAATGAAAAACTGTTTTTT | CASSLSLATNEKLFF
TRBJ2-7 | many | TRBD1 | TRBV30 | TGTGCCTGGAGCCCCGGAGGGACAGGGGCGGGGGAGCAGTACTTC | CAWSPGGTGAGEQYF
TRBJ1-4 | . | . | TRBV3-1 | TGTGCCAGCAGCCAAGACAAAAGGGGTAATGAAAAACTGTTTTTT | CASSQDKRGNEKLFF
TRBJ2-1 | . | . | TRBV12-3/TRBV12-4 | TGTGCCACCTCCAGAGGGACAACCTACAATGAGCAGTTCTTC | CATSRGTTYNEQFF
TRBJ2-1 | many | . | TRBV7-2 | TGTGCCAGCAGCTTAACAGCCAGCTCCTACAATGAGCAGTTCTTC | CASSLTASSYNEQFF
TRBJ2-1 | medium-sized | . | TRBV7-8 | TGTGCCAGCGGGCCGTATCTCAATGAGCAGTTCTTC | CASGPYLNEQFF
TRBJ1-2 | . | . | TRBV5-1 | TGCGCCAGCAGCGTCACAGGAGGTAGCGAGTCTGGCTACACCTTC | CASSVTGGSESGYTF
TRBJ2-7 | . | . | TRBV24-1 | TGTGCCACCAGTGATTCGCCCGGCAAATCCGGGTCAACCAAAGGACTCTACGAGCAGTACTTC | CATSDSPGKSGSTKGLYEQYF
TRBJ2-5 | . | . | TRBV7-2 | TGTGCCAGCAGCTTAGGGCCTCAAGAGACCCAGTACTTC | CASSLGPQETQYF
TRBJ2-1 | many | TRBD2 | TRBV10-3 | TGTGCCATCAGTGAGTCGGGGACTAGTAATGAGCAGTTCTTC | CAISESGTSNEQFF